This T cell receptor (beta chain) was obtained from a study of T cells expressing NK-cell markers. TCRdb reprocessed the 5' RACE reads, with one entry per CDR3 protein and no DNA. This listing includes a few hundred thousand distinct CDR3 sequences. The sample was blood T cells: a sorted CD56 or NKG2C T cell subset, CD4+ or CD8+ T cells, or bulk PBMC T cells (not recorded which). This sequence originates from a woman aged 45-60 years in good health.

CDR3 sequence: CASRNTKTQETQYF. The rearrangement links TRBV19 to TRBJ2-5. Germline V gene lookup returns CDR1 LNHDA and CDR2 SQIVND (reference sequence). CDR3 size: 14 residues.